These T cell receptor beta chains were read from a single sample in a study of OX40 agonist ivuxolimab in advanced cancers. Using immunoSEQ multiplex PCR, the repertoire was profiled, and TCRdb retains in-frame clones only, with some absent. There are tens of thousands of clones in the sample; approximately 80% occur only once, and around 2% lies in the top ten. Sequenced material: CD4+ or CD8+ T cells sorted from blood, taken in a trial of the OX40 agonist ivuxolimab. These receptors came from an adult with an advanced solid tumor such as melanoma, head and neck, liver or kidney cancer. Each CDR3 is given without its conserved first and last residue. The order of the fields is V gene, CDR3 protein.

TRBV11-2 | ASSLTPKDFSSYEQY
TRBV5-1 | ASSMGLAGHGELF
TRBV5-1 | ASSLGGLDNNEQF
TRBV29-1 | SPKSWDQDNEQY
TRBV7-2 | ASSPGTRYNEQF
TRBV7-2 | ASSLRMEGEQY
TRBV29-1 | SVATGTEPYGYT
TRBV4-3 | ASSQDSLTGPGYT
TRBV5-1 | ASSSRPDTIMNTEAF
TRBV11-2 | ASSSHRETGPRTQY
TRBV19 | ASSPQTHTGADTQY
TRBV27 | ASSLSPRTGAAKNIQY
TRBV5-1 | ASSPDPGQAANYGYT
TRBV18 | ASSPPGSPGELF
TRBV10-3 | ALGTGTDTQY
TRBV19 | ASSTLTSVIEQF
TRBV7-6 | ASSLMRDTEAF
TRBV19 | ASSSGGGGNEQF
TRBV10-1 | ASSLYQRNEQF
TRBV7-9 | ASSSTSGSSNEQF
TRBV11-3 | ASSRQTGNYGYT
TRBV11-3 | ASSLGKGGGTQETQY
TRBV9 | ASSVWKGLAYEQY
TRBV5-5 | ASSFVGGTYEQY